One and the same sample provided the 27 T cell receptor beta chains below, sequenced in a study of blood T cell repertoires in COVID-19. Generated by immunoSEQ multiplex PCR, the TCRdb table keeps only in-frame clones and is missing some. Among around 200,000 clones, roughly four fifths were seen once, and the ten largest hold about 15%. Source material: peripheral blood. Receptor source: a man under 40 with active or convalescent COVID-19.

This clone was observed a few times. J is TRBJ1-3 and V is TRBV5-1; TRBD1 aligns across 8 bases. The CDR3 contains 15 residues. V trimming: 4 bases; J trimming: 4 bases; junction bases outside the gene matches: 7. The germline CDR1 and CDR2 sequences are SGHRS and YFSETQ. Here the CDR3 DNA reads TGCGCCAGCAGCATTGGACAGGGTAACGGAAACACCATATATTTT. Its translation is CASSIGQGNGNTIYF.

The V and J genes are TRBV7-9 and TRBJ2-3, with D maybe TRBD2 (6 bases). The germline CDR1 and CDR2 sequences are SEHNR and FQNEAQ (reference sequence). The CDR3 is 14 residues long. V was clipped by 5 bases and J by 4 bases, with 13 bases between them. For the CDR3, the DNA is TGTGCCAGCAGCCGAGAACCGGGGGCAGATACGCAGTATTTT. Translating it yields CASSREPGADTQYF.

The gene calls are TRBV11-2 and TRBJ2-7; D call uncertain. The CDR3 contains 14 residues. The germline V gene encodes CDR1 SGHAT and CDR2 FQNNGV. The germline V and J ends were trimmed by 2 bases and 2 bases, with 10 bases remaining between them. In DNA, the CDR3 is TGTGCCAGCAGCTTATATGACTCCACCTACGAGCAGTACGTC. This codes for CASSLYDSTYEQYV.

The chain has TRBV29-1 and TRBJ1-2; TRBD1 matches 7 bases. The germline CDR1 and CDR2 sequences are SQVTM and ANQGSEA. The CDR3 consists of 12 residues. The V and J ends lost 8 bases and 8 bases, in that order; junction bases with no gene match: 11. CDR3 region: CSTAGTADGYTF. CDR3 coding DNA: TGCAGCACGGCCGGGACAGCGGACGGCTACACCTTC. The full variable domain, completed using reference TRBV29-1 and TRBJ1-2, is SAVISQKPSRDICQRGTSLTIQCQVDSQVTMMFWYRQQPGQSLTLIATANQGSEATYESGFVIDKFPISRPNLTFSTLTVSNMSPEDSSIYLCSTAGTADGYTFGSGTRLTVV.

This chain links TRBV6-1 with TRBJ1-6; D uncertain. Germline V gives CDR1 MNHNS, CDR2 SASEGT. The length of the CDR3 is 15 residues. V lost 1 base and J lost 6, with 10 bases in between. This chain's CDR3 is CASSEVADRNSPLHF. CDR3 bases: TGTGCCAGCAGTGAAGTGGCGGATCGTAATTCACCCCTCCACTTT.

This chain connects TRBV6-5 to TRBJ1-1; D gene unclear. Germline V lookup: CDR1 MNHEY, CDR2 SVGAGI. CDR3 length equals 16 residues. V was cut by 1 base and J by 4 bases, with 16 bases left in between. The CDR3 nucleotides read TGTGCCAGCAGTTACTGGTCAGGAGCGGGTGTCACTGAAGCTTTCTTT. Protein product: CASSYWSGAGVTEAFF.

This chain links TRBV2 with TRBJ1-1; possible D gene TRBD1, 5 bases. The CDR3 is 12 residues long. Germline V gives CDR1 SNHLY, CDR2 FYNNEI. V gave up 11 bases and J gave up 2 bases, with 12 bases separating them. The DNA for the CDR3 is TGTGCCCGGGTACAGGCAAACACTGAAGCTTTCTTT. The encoded protein is CARVQANTEAFF.

This chain uses TRBV11-3 with TRBJ2-6; TRBD2 agrees at 7 bases. The CDR3 covers 18 residues. Germline CDR1 and CDR2: SGHNT and YENEEA. The V and J ends lost 5 bases and 0 bases, in that order; junction bases with no gene match: 10. Here the CDR3 DNA reads TGTGCCAGCAGCCCCGTCTGGGGGGGAGCCTCTGGGGCCAACGTCCTGACTTTC. This sequence encodes CASSPVWGGASGANVLTF.

The chain joins TRBV11-2 to TRBJ2-7; no firm D call. This CDR3 contains 18 residues. Germline CDR1 is SGHAT and CDR2 is FQNNGV. V lost 4 bases to trimming and J lost 0 bases, with 22 bases between them. CDR3 sequence reads: CASSSLATAAQSSYEQYF. CDR3 bases: TGTGCCAGCAGCTCTTTAGCCACGGCAGCGCAGAGCTCCTACGAGCAGTACTTC.

CDR3 DNA sequence: TGCGCCAGCAGCCCGGGACAGGGACCTAGCTCTGGAAACACCATATATTTT. Encoded protein: CASSPGQGPSSGNTIYF. The rearrangement links TRBV4-1 to TRBJ1-3; 9 positions match TRBD1. Trimming at V came to 4 bases and at J to 0 bases, leaving 7 bases not matched to a gene. CDR3 size: 17 residues. The V gene's germline CDR1 is MGHRA and CDR2 YSYEKL.

This sequence joins TRBV5-1 and TRBJ2-2; D is unclear. CDR3 size: 16 residues. CDR1 SGHRS and CDR2 YFSETQ come from the germline V gene. Trimming removed 5 bases from V and 0 bases from J, with 14 bases in between. Here the CDR3 DNA reads TGCGCCAGCAGGCCCCTTGCGGCCTCGAACACCGGGGAGCTGTTTTTT. Translation gives CASRPLAASNTGELFF.

The V gene is TRBV9, the J gene TRBJ2-7; 7 bases match TRBD1. V shed 4 bases and J 2 bases; nucleotides not matched to a gene: 6. CDR1 and CDR2 (germline): SGDLS, YYNGEE. This CDR3 spans 14 amino acids. In nucleotides, the CDR3 is TGTGCCAGCAGCTACCGGGACAGCCCCTACGAGCAGTACTTC. It yields the protein CASSYRDSPYEQYF.

V and J are TRBV4-2 and TRBJ1-4, with D possibly matching TRBD1 (5 bases). The CDR3 totals 15 residues. Trimming took 4 bases from V and 9 from J, leaving 18 bases between them. In germline, CDR1 is LGHNA, CDR2 YNFKEQ. The CDR3 bases are TGTGCCAGCAGCCCCTTCGAGCAGGGCTCGAAAAAACTGTTTTTT. Translating gives CASSPFEQGSKKLFF.

V usage is TRBV5-1 and J usage is TRBJ2-3; TRBD2 matches 9 bases. Trimming cost V 0 bases and J 5 bases; bases outside gene matches: 7. The CDR3 runs to 16 residues. The germline CDR1 and CDR2 sequences are SGHRS and YFSETQ. This CDR3 is CASSLATSGPRDTQYF. In nucleotides, the CDR3 is TGCGCCAGCAGCTTGGCCACTAGCGGGCCAAGAGATACGCAGTATTTT.

The chain is built from TRBV6-1 and TRBJ2-7; TRBD2 might be the D (6 bases). Per the germline V gene, CDR1 is MNHNS and CDR2 is SASEGT. With 2 bases removed from V and 2 bases from J, the gap between germline ends came to 13 bases. This CDR3 spans 15 amino acids. CDR3: CASSEPGRSPYEQYV. For the CDR3, the DNA is TGTGCCAGCAGTGAACCGGGGAGGAGTCCCTACGAGCAGTACGTC.

This chain links TRBV9 with TRBJ1-1; the D is unclear. The CDR3 covers 13 residues. Deletions cut 3 bases from V and 1 base from J, with 7 bases between. CDR1 SGDLS and CDR2 YYNGEE come from the germline V gene. The CDR3 DNA is TGTGCCAGCAGCGGGGCCCCGAACACTGAAGCTTTCTTT. This gives the protein CASSGAPNTEAFF.

V is TRBV12-3 or TRBV12-4 and J is TRBJ2-5, with 8 positions matching TRBD1. This CDR3 is built from 13 residues. V was clipped by 6 bases and J by 5 bases; unmatched bases: 5. The CDR3 protein is CASRWTGIETQYF. The CDR3, as DNA: TGTGCCAGCAGATGGACAGGGATTGAGACCCAGTACTTC.

This chain joins TRBV2 and TRBJ2-7, with TRBD1 matching 8 bases. Germline-derived CDR1 and CDR2 are SNHLY and FYNNEI. V gave up 2 bases and J gave up 2 bases; unmatched junction bases: 5. This CDR3 spans 15 amino acids. CDR3 DNA sequence: TGTGCCAGCAGTGAAATTTTACAGGGGGCCTACGAGCAGTACTTC. This codes for CASSEILQGAYEQYF.

CDR3 in amino acids: CASGDRAPEKLFF. In nucleotides, the CDR3 is TGTGCCAGCGGTGACAGGGCTCCTGAAAAACTGTTTTTT. The chain is built from TRBV28 and TRBJ1-4, with TRBD1 matching over 7 bases. Germline CDR1 reads MDHEN; CDR2 reads SYDVKM. V dropped 8 bases and J dropped 7; count of bases not matched to a gene: 7. The CDR3 is 13 residues long.

V usage is TRBV6-1 and J usage is TRBJ1-5; D perhaps matches TRBD1 (5 bases). This CDR3 has 16 amino acids. Germline lookup yields CDR1 MNHNS and CDR2 SASEGT. The germline V and J ends were trimmed by 4 bases and 7 bases, with 20 bases remaining between them. The CDR3 sequence: CASSARAAGKGQPQHF. As DNA, the CDR3 is TGTGCCAGCAGTGCCCGCGCGGCTGGGAAGGGGCAGCCCCAGCATTTT.

The chain employs TRBV10-3 and TRBJ1-2, with 9 bases matching TRBD1. The length of the CDR3 is 13 residues. Germline loops: CDR1 ENHRY, CDR2 SYGVKD. The J segment lost 6 bases and the V segment lost 6 bases, leaving 5 bases of the junction unmatched. CDR3 bases: TGTGCCATCAGCCCGGGACAGGGTGATGGCTACACCTTC. It specifies CAISPGQGDGYTF.

The J gene is TRBJ2-5, the V gene TRBV10-3; 12 bases match TRBD1. V dropped 2 bases and J dropped 4; count of bases not matched to a gene: 5. This CDR3 has 16 amino acids. CDR1 and CDR2 from the germline V gene are ENHRY and SYGVKD. This CDR3 is CAISEPGQGAGETQYF. DNA of the CDR3: TGTGCCATCAGTGAGCCGGGACAGGGGGCAGGAGAGACCCAGTACTTC.

This clone was counted a single time. V is TRBV10-1 and J is TRBJ2-7; 7 bases map to TRBD1. In germline, CDR1 is WNHNN, CDR2 SYGVQD (reference sequence). Unmatched junction bases numbered 6, after V lost 2 bases and J lost 2 bases. This CDR3 has 15 amino acids. The CDR3 DNA reads TGCGCCAGCAGTGAGGGAAGGGGGACAGCCTACGAGCAGTACTTC. Protein: CASSEGRGTAYEQYF.

The chain couples TRBV19 to TRBJ2-1, with TRBD2 identical over 14 bases. The germline CDR1 and CDR2 sequences are LNHDA and SQIVND (reference sequence). V trimming: 7 bases; J trimming: 4 bases; junction bases outside the gene matches: 6. The CDR3 consists of 16 residues. The CDR3 DNA reads as TGTGCCAGTAAACGACTAGCGGGGGGGCTATACAATGAGCAGTTCTTC. This codes for CASKRLAGGLYNEQFF.

The V and J genes are TRBV2 and TRBJ1-4; TRBD1 might be the D (6 bases). Germline V gene lookup returns CDR1 SNHLY and CDR2 FYNNEI. The V gene lost 7 bases and the J gene lost 0 bases, with 18 bases spanning the gap. CDR3 length: 17 amino acids. In DNA, the CDR3 is TGTGCCAGCACACTTAGACAGGCTAGAGCAACTAATGAAAAACTGTTTTTT. Translated, it gives CASTLRQARATNEKLFF.

V is TRBV6-5 and J is TRBJ2-2, with D possibly being TRBD1 (6 bases). Trimming shortened V by 0 bases and J by 7 bases, and 12 bases separated the two germline ends. CDR1 is MNHEY, CDR2 SVGAGI, per germline. The CDR3 totals 15 residues. CDR3 nucleotides: TGTGCCAGCAGTTACTCGACGTCAGGGGTCGGGGAGCTGTTTTTT. Amino acid sequence: CASSYSTSGVGELFF.

The chain uses TRBV5-1 and TRBJ1-2; a weak D match, TRBD1 (5 bases). V lost 0 bases to trimming and J lost 8 bases, with 14 bases between them. The length of the CDR3 is 14 residues. Germline values: CDR1 SGHRS, CDR2 YFSETQ. The CDR3 loop reads CASSLEVKQVGYTF. The CDR3 nucleotides are TGCGCCAGCAGCTTGGAGGTAAAACAGGTCGGCTACACCTTC.